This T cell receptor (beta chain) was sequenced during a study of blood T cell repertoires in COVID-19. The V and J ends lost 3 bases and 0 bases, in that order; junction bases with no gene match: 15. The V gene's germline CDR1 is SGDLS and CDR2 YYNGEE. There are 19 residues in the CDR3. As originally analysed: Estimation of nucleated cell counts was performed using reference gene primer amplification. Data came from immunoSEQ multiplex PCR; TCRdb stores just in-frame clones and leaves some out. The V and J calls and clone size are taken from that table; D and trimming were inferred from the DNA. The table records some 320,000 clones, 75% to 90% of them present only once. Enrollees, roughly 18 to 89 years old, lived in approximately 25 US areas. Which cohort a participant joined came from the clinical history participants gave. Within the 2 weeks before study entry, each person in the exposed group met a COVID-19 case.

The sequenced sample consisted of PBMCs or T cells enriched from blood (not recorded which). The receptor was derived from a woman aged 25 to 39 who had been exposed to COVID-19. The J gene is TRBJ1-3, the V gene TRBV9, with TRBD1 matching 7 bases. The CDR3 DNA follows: TGTGCCAGCAGCGCCATCGGGTGGGACAGATGGAGCTCTGGAAACACCATATATTTT. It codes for CASSAIGWDRWSSGNTIYF.